The clone carrying this T cell receptor (beta chain) appeared once. These data originate in a study of blood T cell repertoires in COVID-19. Turning to the study itself: The study drew acute and convalescent COVID-19 samples from the United States, Italy and Spain. T cells, B-cell-depleted T cells, or PBMCs provided the cDNA or gDNA that served as material.

The V gene end was trimmed by 5 bases and the J gene end by 4 bases; junction bases not matched to a gene: 12. In germline, CDR1 is KGHSH, CDR2 LQKENI. The CDR3 spans 16 residues. Per the authors' pipeline: Reference gene primer amplification in the assay estimated nucleated cell counts. Generated by immunoSEQ multiplex PCR, the TCRdb table keeps only in-frame clones and is missing some. For V, J and clone size, that table is used; D and trimming come from the DNA. The top ten hold around 7% of the sample, which has some 200,000 clones, 86% seen once. The rearrangement uses TRBV18 and TRBJ1-1; TRBD1 agrees at 8 bases. The sequenced material came from peripheral blood. The TCR sequence derives from a woman of 80 years or more in a cohort sampled during active or convalescent COVID-19. CDR3 coding DNA: TGTGCCAGCTCATCAAGGACAGGGATGTCTGGCACTGAAGCTTTCTTT. Protein sequence: CASSSRTGMSGTEAFF.